This T cell receptor (beta chain) came from a study of shared clonotypes between healthy human individuals. Regarding the study as a whole: Exclusively blood specimens were collected; tissue repertoires likely differ.

Assay: immunoSEQ multiplex PCR; the TCRdb copy retains only in-frame clones and omits some. The data hold around 620,000 clones, with around 95% observed a single time. Germline V lookup: CDR1 MNHEY, CDR2 SMNVEV (reference sequence). This CDR3 has 19 amino acids. V shed 4 bases, J shed 1 base, and the junction held 13 bases outside the gene matches. Naive-designated CD8 cells lacked CD45RO, were positively enriched for CCR7, and omitted terminally differentiated effector memory CD45RA+ cells. In this sample, this clone turned up once. The antigen remains unidentified. The sequence was obtained from a young woman in good health. This sequence joins TRBV27 and TRBJ2-7; TRBD2 matches 13 bases. Sequencing was carried out using naive CD8+ T cells sorted from blood. The CDR3 region is CASSSDARLAGGGSYEQYF. CDR3 in DNA: TGTGCCAGCAGTTCGGACGCGAGACTAGCGGGAGGTGGGTCCTACGAGCAGTACTTC.